This T cell receptor beta chain was observed in a study of T cell responses to AZD1222 COVID-19 vaccine. With respect to this clone: Antigen unknown.

The protocol was immunoSEQ multiplex PCR, while the TCRdb copy is restricted to in-frame clones and leaves out a portion. The table lists some 200,000 clones, more than 75% of them singletons. Per germline, CDR1 SQVTM and CDR2 ANQGSEA. CDR3 size: 16 residues. The V gene lost 1 base and the J gene lost 4 bases, with 17 bases spanning the gap. The study, taken as a whole, reports: The sample set comprised mostly white British donors with more females, and clonal diversity was possibly underestimated. Repertoires were obtained solely post-peak T cell response. Unmutated variant regions are reportedly targeted by nearly half of spike-specific TCRs. Seropositive at baseline were only a handful of AZD1222 recipients.

This rearrangement joins TRBV29-1 to TRBJ1-3; D is unclear. The TCR was taken from an adult who received the AZD1222 COVID-19 vaccine. The source material was peripheral blood, sampled 28 days after the second AZD1222 dose. The CDR3 coding sequence is TGCAGCGTTGAAGGGGCGGGCAGTGGCTTGGGAAACACCATATATTTT. The encoded protein is CSVEGAGSGLGNTIYF.